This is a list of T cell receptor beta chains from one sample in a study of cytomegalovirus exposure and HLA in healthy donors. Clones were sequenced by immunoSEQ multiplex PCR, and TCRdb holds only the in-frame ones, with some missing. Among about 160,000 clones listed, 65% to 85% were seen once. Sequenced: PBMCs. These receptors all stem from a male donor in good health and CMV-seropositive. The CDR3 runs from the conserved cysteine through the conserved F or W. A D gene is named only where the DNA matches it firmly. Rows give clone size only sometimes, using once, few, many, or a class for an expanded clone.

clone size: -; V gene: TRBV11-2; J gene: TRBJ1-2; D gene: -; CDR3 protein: CASSFWEANYGYTF; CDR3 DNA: TGTGCCAGCAGCTTTTGGGAGGCTAACTATGGCTACACCTTC
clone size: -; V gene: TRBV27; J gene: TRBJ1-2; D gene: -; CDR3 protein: CASSPEEGRDYTF; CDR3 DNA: TGTGCCAGCAGTCCCGAGGAGGGGCGAGACTACACCTTC
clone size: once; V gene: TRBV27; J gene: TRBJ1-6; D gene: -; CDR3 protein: CASSLQGQNNSPLHF; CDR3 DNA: TGTGCCAGCAGTTTACAGGGGCAAAATAATTCACCCCTCCACTTT
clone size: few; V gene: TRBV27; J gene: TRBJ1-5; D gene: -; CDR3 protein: CASSLGGSNQPQHF; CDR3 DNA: TGTGCCAGCAGTTTAGGAGGGAGCAATCAGCCCCAGCATTTT
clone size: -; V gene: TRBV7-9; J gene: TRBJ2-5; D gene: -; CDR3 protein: CASRSSRASRVQETQYF; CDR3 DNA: TGTGCCAGCAGGTCCTCAAGGGCTAGCCGGGTTCAAGAGACCCAGTACTTC
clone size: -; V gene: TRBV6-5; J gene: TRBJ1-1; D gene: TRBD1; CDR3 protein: CASSPYRGLNTEAFF; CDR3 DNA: TGTGCCAGCAGTCCTTACAGGGGCCTGAACACTGAAGCTTTCTTT
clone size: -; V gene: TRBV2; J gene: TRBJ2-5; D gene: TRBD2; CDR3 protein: CASGLAETQYF; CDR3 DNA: TGTGCCAGCGGACTAGCGGAGACCCAGTACTTC
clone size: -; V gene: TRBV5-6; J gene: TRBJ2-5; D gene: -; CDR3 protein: CASSLEVARETQYF; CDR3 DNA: TGTGCCAGCAGCTTGGAGGTAGCTCGGGAGACCCAGTACTTC
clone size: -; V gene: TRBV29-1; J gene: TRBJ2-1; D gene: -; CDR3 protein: CSVPRQRQFF; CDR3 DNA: TGCAGCGTTCCAAGACAGCGGCAGTTCTTC
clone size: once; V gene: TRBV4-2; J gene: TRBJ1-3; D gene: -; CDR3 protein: CASSQDLLLGNTIYF; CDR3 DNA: TGTGCCAGCAGCCAAGACCTCCTCTTGGGAAACACCATATATTTT
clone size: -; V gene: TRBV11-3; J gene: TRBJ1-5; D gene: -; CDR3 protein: CASSLDSGQPQHF; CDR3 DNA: TGTGCCAGCAGCTTAGATTCGGGGCAGCCCCAGCATTTT
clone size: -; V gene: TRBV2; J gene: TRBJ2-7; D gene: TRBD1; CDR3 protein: CASSLTTSGTAPYEQYF; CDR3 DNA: TGTGCCAGCAGTCTAACTACTTCCGGGACAGCTCCCTACGAGCAGTACTTC
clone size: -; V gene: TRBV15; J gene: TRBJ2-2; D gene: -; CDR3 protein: CATSRASRSGGELFF; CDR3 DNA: TGTGCCACCAGCAGAGCTTCGAGGTCGGGCGGGGAGCTGTTTTTT
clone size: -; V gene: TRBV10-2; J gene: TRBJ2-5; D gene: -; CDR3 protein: CASRSPSVETQYF; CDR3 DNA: TGCGCCAGCCGCTCTCCCAGCGTTGAGACCCAGTACTTC
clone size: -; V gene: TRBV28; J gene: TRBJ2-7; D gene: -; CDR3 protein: CASSLSGGPWGEQYF; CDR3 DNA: TGTGCCAGCAGCCTGTCAGGGGGGCCATGGGGCGAGCAGTACTTC
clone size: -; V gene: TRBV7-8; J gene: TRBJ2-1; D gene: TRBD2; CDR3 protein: CASSLVSGHNEQFF; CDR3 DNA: TGTGCCAGCAGCTTAGTTAGCGGGCACAATGAGCAGTTCTTC
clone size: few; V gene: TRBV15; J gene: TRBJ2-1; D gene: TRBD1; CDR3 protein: CATSRTGGQEVDEQFF; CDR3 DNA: TGTGCCACCAGCAGAACAGGGGGTCAAGAGGTCGATGAGCAGTTCTTC
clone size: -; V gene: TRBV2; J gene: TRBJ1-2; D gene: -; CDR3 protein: CASRLTGRGYTF; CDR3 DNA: TGTGCCAGCAGGCTCACAGGTAGAGGCTACACCTTC
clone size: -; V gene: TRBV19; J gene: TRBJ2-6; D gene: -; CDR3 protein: CASSIGGTGANVLTF; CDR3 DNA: TGTGCCAGTAGTATTGGGGGCACTGGGGCCAACGTCCTGACTTTC
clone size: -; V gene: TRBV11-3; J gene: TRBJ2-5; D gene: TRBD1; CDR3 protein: CASSLRQGETQYF; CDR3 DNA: TGTGCCAGCAGCCTCCGACAGGGAGAGACCCAGTACTTC
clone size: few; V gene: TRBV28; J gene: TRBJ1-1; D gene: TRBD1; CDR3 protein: CASSFGTGTTVVAFF; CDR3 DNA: TGTGCCAGCAGTTTCGGGACAGGCACAACGGTGGTGGCTTTCTTT
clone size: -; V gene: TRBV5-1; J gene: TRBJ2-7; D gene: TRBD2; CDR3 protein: CASSLSGVSSYEQYF; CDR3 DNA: TGCGCCAGCAGCTTAAGCGGGGTCAGCTCCTACGAGCAGTACTTC
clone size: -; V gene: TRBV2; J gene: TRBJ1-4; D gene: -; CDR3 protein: CASKAGVEKLFF; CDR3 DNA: TGTGCCAGCAAAGCAGGGGTGGAAAAACTGTTTTTT
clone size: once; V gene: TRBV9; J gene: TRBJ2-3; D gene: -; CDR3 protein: CASSVALMRSPDTQYF; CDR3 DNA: TGTGCCAGCAGCGTAGCGCTCATGAGGTCCCCAGATACGCAGTATTTT
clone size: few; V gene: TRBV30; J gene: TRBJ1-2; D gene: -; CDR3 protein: CAWSVHRQGISYTF; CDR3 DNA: TGTGCCTGGAGTGTACACAGGCAGGGGATTAGCTACACCTTC
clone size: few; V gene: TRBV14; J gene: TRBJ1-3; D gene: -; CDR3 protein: CASSAGGLSGNTIYF; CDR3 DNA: TGTGCCAGCAGCGCCGGTGGGCTCTCTGGAAACACCATATATTTT
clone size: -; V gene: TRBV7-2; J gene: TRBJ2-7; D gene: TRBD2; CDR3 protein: CASSRTSGSKGRQYF; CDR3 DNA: TGTGCCAGCAGCCGGACTAGCGGGAGTAAAGGGCGGCAGTACTTC
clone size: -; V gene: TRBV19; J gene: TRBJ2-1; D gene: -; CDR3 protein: CASTQTGESYNEQFF; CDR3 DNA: TGTGCCAGTACTCAGACTGGCGAATCCTACAATGAGCAGTTCTTC
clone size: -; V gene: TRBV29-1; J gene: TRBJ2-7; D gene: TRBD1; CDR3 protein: CSGRQGDAEQYF; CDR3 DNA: TGCAGCGGACGACAGGGCGACGCCGAGCAGTACTTC
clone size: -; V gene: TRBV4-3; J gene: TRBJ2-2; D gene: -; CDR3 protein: CASSQDHGGPGELFF; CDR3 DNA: TGCGCCAGCAGCCAAGATCATGGAGGTCCCGGGGAGCTGTTTTTT
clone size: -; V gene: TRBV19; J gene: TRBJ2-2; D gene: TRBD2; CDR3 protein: CASRLAGGNTGELFF; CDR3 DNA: TGTGCCAGTAGGCTAGCGGGAGGCAACACCGGGGAGCTGTTTTTT
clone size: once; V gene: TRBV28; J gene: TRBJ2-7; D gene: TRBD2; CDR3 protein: CASSLWGSAGHEQYF; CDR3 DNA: TGTGCCAGCAGTTTATGGGGCTCAGCGGGGCACGAGCAGTACTTC
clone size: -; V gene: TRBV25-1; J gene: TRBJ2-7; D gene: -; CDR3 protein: CASSDDGRGNEQYF; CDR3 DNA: TGTGCCAGCAGTGACGACGGGAGAGGGAACGAGCAGTACTTC
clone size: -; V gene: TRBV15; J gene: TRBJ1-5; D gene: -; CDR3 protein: CATSRDFLRGAAQPQHF; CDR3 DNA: TGTGCCACCAGCAGAGATTTCCTCCGGGGGGCAGCACAGCCCCAGCATTTT
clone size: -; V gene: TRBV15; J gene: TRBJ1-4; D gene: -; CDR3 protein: CATSTSEGWEKLFF; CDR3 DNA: TGTGCCACCAGCACCTCTGAGGGATGGGAAAAACTGTTTTTT
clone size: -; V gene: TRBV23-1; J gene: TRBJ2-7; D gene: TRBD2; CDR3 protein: CASSQGTSGGSSYEQYF; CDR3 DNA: TGCGCCAGCAGTCAAGGGACTAGCGGGGGGAGCTCCTACGAGCAGTACTTC
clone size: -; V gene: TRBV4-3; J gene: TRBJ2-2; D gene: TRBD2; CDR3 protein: CASSQEAGGANTGELFF; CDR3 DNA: TGCGCCAGCAGCCAAGAGGCGGGAGGGGCGAACACCGGGGAGCTGTTTTTT
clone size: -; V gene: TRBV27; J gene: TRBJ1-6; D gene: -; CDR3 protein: CASQTGYNSPLHF; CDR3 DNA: TGTGCCAGTCAGACCGGGTATAATTCACCCCTCCACTTT
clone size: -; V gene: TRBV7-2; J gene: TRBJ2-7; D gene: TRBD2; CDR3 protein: CASSLYSGDSYEQYF; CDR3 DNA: TGTGCCAGCAGCTTATACAGCGGGGACTCCTACGAGCAGTACTTC
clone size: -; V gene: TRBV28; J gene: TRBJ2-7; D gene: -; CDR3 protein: CASSSSSYEQYF; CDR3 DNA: TGTGCCAGCAGTTCCTCTTCCTACGAGCAGTACTTC
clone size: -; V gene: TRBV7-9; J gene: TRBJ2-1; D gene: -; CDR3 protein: CASSLSGYNEQFF; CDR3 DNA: TGTGCCAGCAGCCTCAGCGGTTACAATGAGCAGTTCTTC